This is a list of T cell receptor beta chains from one sample in a study of blood T cell repertoires in COVID-19. Assay used: immunoSEQ multiplex PCR; TCRdb lists only in-frame clones, some missing. The table has around 220,000 clones, about 88% seen once. The sample comprised peripheral blood. The origin of the receptors is a woman aged 50 to 60 with COVID-19, enrolled during active disease. Each CDR3 is given with its conserved first and last residue. Fields, in order: clone size, J gene, D gene, V gene, CDR3 DNA, CDR3 protein. D genes are given only for firm matches. For some rows the clone size is stated as once, few or many, or as a class when expanded; others skip it.

. | TRBJ1-3 | TRBD1 | TRBV11-2 | TGTGCCAGCAGCGCCCTCCTCCGGGACAGGGTCACTGGAAACACCATATATTTT | CASSALLRDRVTGNTIYF
once | TRBJ2-7 | . | TRBV29-1 | TGCAGCGTTGAACTTTCGTTCTACGAGCAGTACTTC | CSVELSFYEQYF
. | TRBJ2-7 | . | TRBV7-2 | TGTGCCAGCAGCTTAGTGGGCGACGAGCAGTACTTC | CASSLVGDEQYF
. | TRBJ2-3 | . | TRBV5-8 | TGTGCCGCCAGCGGGGATACGCAGTATTTT | CAASGDTQYF
. | TRBJ2-3 | . | TRBV6-5 | TGTGCCAGCAGTTACTCAGAGGTAGATGTCACAGATACGCAGTATTTT | CASSYSEVDVTDTQYF
. | TRBJ1-4 | TRBD1 | TRBV27 | TGTGCCAGCAGTCTTGGACAGGCGGCTAATGAAAAACTGTTTTTT | CASSLGQAANEKLFF
. | TRBJ2-1 | . | TRBV10-3 | TGTGCCATCAGTGACCCTCTCGACAGACCCTCCTACAATGAGCAGTTCTTC | CAISDPLDRPSYNEQFF
. | TRBJ2-7 | TRBD2 | TRBV7-3 | TGTGCCAGCAGCTTTGGGGCCGGGGGGGAGCAGTACTTC | CASSFGAGGEQYF
. | TRBJ2-2 | TRBD2 | TRBV15 | TGTGCCACCAGCAGCCGACTAGCGGGGTCCGGGGAGCTGTTTTTT | CATSSRLAGSGELFF
. | TRBJ2-3 | TRBD1 | TRBV10-3 | TGTGCCACCGACAGGGACGGTACAGATACGCAGTATTTT | CATDRDGTDTQYF
. | TRBJ2-1 | TRBD2 | TRBV30 | TGTGCCTGGAGTGTAAAGGCTAGCGGTAACAATGAGCAGTTCTTC | CAWSVKASGNNEQFF
. | TRBJ1-6 | . | TRBV12-3/TRBV12-4 | TGTGCCAGCAGTTCCCAGCGTTCACCCCTCCACTTT | CASSSQRSPLHF
. | TRBJ1-3 | TRBD1 | TRBV5-1 | TGCGCCAGCAGCCCTTGGACAGGGACGGGAAACACCATATATTTT | CASSPWTGTGNTIYF
. | TRBJ1-3 | . | TRBV6-5 | TGTGCCAGCAGTTACTCGCCTCAGTCAAACACCATATATTTT | CASSYSPQSNTIYF
. | TRBJ2-3 | TRBD1 | TRBV9 | TGTGCCAGCAGCCCTGGGACAGGGTTCACAGATACGCAGTATTTT | CASSPGTGFTDTQYF
. | TRBJ2-5 | . | TRBV12-5 | TGTGCTAGTGGTTTTTACTTACAAGAGACCCAGTACTTC | CASGFYLQETQYF
few | TRBJ1-5 | TRBD1 | TRBV6-1 | TGTGCCAGCAGTGAAGCGGCAGGGGGACAGCCCCAGCATTTT | CASSEAAGGQPQHF
once | TRBJ2-2 | . | TRBV15 | TGTGCCACCAGCAGAGATGGAGCCGGGGAGCTGTTTTTT | CATSRDGAGELFF
. | TRBJ2-2 | TRBD1 | TRBV9 | TGTGCCAGCAGCGTCCCGTCGGGACAGGGTCACACCGGGGAGCTGTTTTTT | CASSVPSGQGHTGELFF
. | TRBJ1-2 | . | TRBV5-1 | TGCGCCAGCAGCTTGGCAGGATATGGCTACACCTTC | CASSLAGYGYTF
. | TRBJ2-7 | TRBD1 | TRBV10-3 | TGTGCCACGATGGACAGGGGTACCTACGAGCAGTACTTC | CATMDRGTYEQYF
. | TRBJ1-6 | TRBD1 | TRBV28 | TGTGCCAGCAGTACCACAGGGGATAATTCACCCCTCCACTTT | CASSTTGDNSPLHF
. | TRBJ2-1 | . | TRBV11-3 | TGTGCCAGCAGCCCTAACCCGACGGGATATGAGCAGTTCTTC | CASSPNPTGYEQFF
. | TRBJ1-1 | . | TRBV9 | TGTGCCAGCAGCGTAGGAGGGCCGGGAGCTGAAGCTTTCTTT | CASSVGGPGAEAFF
once | TRBJ2-7 | . | TRBV21-1 | TGTGCCAGCAGCAACCGGGACAGGGGCTCCTACGAGCAGTACTTC | CASSNRDRGSYEQYF
once | TRBJ1-3 | . | TRBV7-2 | TGTGCCAGCAGCTTGGCGGGCTCTGGAAACACCATATATTTT | CASSLAGSGNTIYF
. | TRBJ2-3 | TRBD2 | TRBV6-4 | TGTGCCAGCAGTGTGACTAGCGGGGCAAGCACAGATACGCAGTATTTT | CASSVTSGASTDTQYF
. | TRBJ2-3 | . | TRBV11-3 | TGTGCCAGCAGCTTAGGCGGAGCAGATACGCAGTATTTT | CASSLGGADTQYF
once | TRBJ1-2 | . | TRBV6-5 | TGTGCCAGCGGTACCCGCGATGGGGCGTCCTATGGCTACACCTTC | CASGTRDGASYGYTF
. | TRBJ1-1 | TRBD1 | TRBV3-1/TRBV3-2 | TGTGCCAGCAGCCAAGATCGAGGGGTACCCGGGACAGGGGGCAGGGATGGGAACACTGAAGCTTTCTTT | CASSQDRGVPGTGGRDGNTEAFF
. | TRBJ2-5 | TRBD1 | TRBV27 | TGTGCCAGCAGTTCCGGACAGGGAGGAACAGAGACCCAGTACTTC | CASSSGQGGTETQYF
. | TRBJ1-1 | . | TRBV9 | TGTGCCAGCAGCGTAGCTTCCCCCGGTGAAGCTTTCTTT | CASSVASPGEAFF
. | TRBJ2-3 | . | TRBV6-5 | TGTGCCAGCACAATCGAGAAGAGGGACACAGATACGCAGTATTTT | CASTIEKRDTDTQYF
. | TRBJ1-1 | . | TRBV6-1 | TGTGCCAGCAGTGAACAGGGGATGAACACTGAAGCTTTCTTT | CASSEQGMNTEAFF
. | TRBJ2-2 | TRBD1 | TRBV9 | TGTGCCAGCAGCACGGACAGGGGGCTCCGTGGGGAGCTGTTTTTT | CASSTDRGLRGELFF
. | TRBJ2-7 | . | TRBV19 | TGTGCCAGTAGTTCGACAGGTACCCCCTACGAGCAGTACTTC | CASSSTGTPYEQYF
. | TRBJ1-1 | TRBD1 | TRBV27 | TGTGCCAGCAGTGGCACAGGGGTCACTGAAGCTTTCTTT | CASSGTGVTEAFF
. | TRBJ1-5 | . | TRBV5-4 | TGTGCCAGCAGCTCACAGGGTAGTCCCCAGCATTTT | CASSSQGSPQHF
. | TRBJ2-1 | TRBD2 | TRBV7-9 | TGTGCCAGCAGCTTAAGGCCAGCGGGGGGGCCGGATGAGCAGTTCTTC | CASSLRPAGGPDEQFF
. | TRBJ2-3 | TRBD2 | TRBV9 | TGTGCCAGCAGCCCCAGACTAGCGGGGGGCACAGATACGCAGTATTTT | CASSPRLAGGTDTQYF
. | TRBJ1-6 | TRBD1 | TRBV5-1 | TGCGCCAGCAGGCCCCAGGGGGCAGATTCACTCCTCCACTTT | CASRPQGADSLLHF
. | TRBJ1-3 | TRBD1 | TRBV5-4 | TGTGCCAGCAGCTTGGGGACAGGGGTGACTGGAAACACCATATATTTT | CASSLGTGVTGNTIYF
few | TRBJ2-3 | TRBD2 | TRBV12-5 | TGTGCTAGTGGTTTAGGGACTAGCGGGGGGGCAGATACGCAGTATTTT | CASGLGTSGGADTQYF
. | TRBJ1-6 | . | TRBV9 | TGTGCCAGCAGTCTCGGTGGTTCACCCCTCCACTTT | CASSLGGSPLHF
. | TRBJ1-5 | . | TRBV4-1 | TGCGCCAGCAGCCCCTCATCGGAGCGGCCCCAGCATTTT | CASSPSSERPQHF
. | TRBJ2-6 | . | TRBV2 | TGTGCCAGCCGAGTGGTACGAACAGGTCGCTCTGGGGCCAACGTCCTGACTTTC | CASRVVRTGRSGANVLTF